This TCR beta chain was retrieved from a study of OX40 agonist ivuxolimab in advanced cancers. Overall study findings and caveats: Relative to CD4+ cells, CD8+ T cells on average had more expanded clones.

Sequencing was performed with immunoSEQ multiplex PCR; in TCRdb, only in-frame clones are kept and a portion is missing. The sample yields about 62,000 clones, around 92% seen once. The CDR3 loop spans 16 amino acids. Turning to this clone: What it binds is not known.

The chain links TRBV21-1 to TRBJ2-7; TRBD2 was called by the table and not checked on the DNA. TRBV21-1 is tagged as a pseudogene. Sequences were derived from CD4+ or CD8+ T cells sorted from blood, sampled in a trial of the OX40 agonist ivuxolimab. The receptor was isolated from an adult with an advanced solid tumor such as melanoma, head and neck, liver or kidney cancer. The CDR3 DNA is TGTGCCAGCAGCAAGATAAGCGGGGAAGACGCCTACGAGCAGTACTTC. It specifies CASSKISGEDAYEQYF.